This T cell receptor beta chain was profiled in a study of blood T cell repertoires in COVID-19 (dated by TCRdb to the early 2020s). A note on the overall study: Samples from collaborators originated in the United States, Italy and Spain and spanned both the acute and convalescent phases of COVID-19. Where HLA class I and class II types were available, the types were taken from metadata supplied by the sample provider, not from assay-based typing. A freely available public database, intended as a resource for researchers studying the immune response to SARS-CoV-2, is where the repertoires were released. The material from the prospective study consisted of cDNA or gDNA derived from T cells, B-cell-depleted T cells, or PBMCs. Subjects who had been exposed to COVID-19, were actively infected with it, or had recovered from it provided the deeply sampled blood TCRbeta repertoires that made up the dataset. Samples were obtained from the ongoing ImmuneRACE study (first 160 participants) and from about 1,300 subjects provided by 6 global collaborators. The sample metadata nearly always contained a de-identified subject ID, COVID-19 status, age in years and sex. Broad study findings and their caveats: How much clinical and demographic metadata was included differed by source and by participant, and the metadata was provided uncurated.

Participants in the prospective study were enrolled through a virtual design, were aged about 18 to 100 years, and lived in under 25 United States geographic areas. In the prospective study, participants were assigned to cohorts based on the clinical history participants reported in a screening survey and a study questionnaire. Exposed participants had been in contact with someone with a PCR-confirmed or clinician-diagnosed COVID-19 case within 2 weeks of study entry. Mobile phlebotomists in the prospective study collected whole blood, serum and a nasopharyngeal or oropharyngeal swab from every participant. Prospective study participants could optionally give additional blood draws and questionnaires over an approximately 2-month period. Before DNA extraction, blood samples from the prospective study were shipped at room temperature or frozen. The immunoSEQ Assay, a bias-controlled multiplex PCR, was used to amplify TCRbeta CDR3 regions from genomic DNA. Under the source paper's analysis protocol: Nucleated cell counts per sample were estimated from amplification of reference gene primers within the assay. To quantify the absolute abundance of each unique TCRbeta CDR3 rearrangement, sequence reads were collapsed and filtered. For each sample, productive Simpson clonality was calculated by taking the square root of Simpson's diversity index across productive rearrangements. Held by TCRdb, this immuneACCESS table contains in-frame sequences only and omits some clones. Under half of the omission traces to an unresolved V gene where checked; the cause of the rest is unknown. That table supplies the V and J calls and clone size; D and trimming were determined from the DNA. Across this sample there are 350,000 to 500,000 clones, with approximately 90% seen only once. The top ten clones comprise about 1.4% of the sample.

Notes on this clone: Its specific antigen is unknown. Base-call qualities are not available, and no considerably larger clone is one nucleotide away.

CDR1 and CDR2 are drawn from the germline V gene: SGHRS, YFSETQ. The CDR3 measures 16 amino acids from cysteine to phenylalanine. Only the CDR3 DNA stays, 48 bases, in frame from base 1. The germline V and J ends show losses of 0 bases and 4 bases respectively, and no gene match explains 6 bases of the junction. What was sequenced was PBMCs or T cells enriched from blood (not recorded which). The chain was built from TRBV5-1 and TRBJ2-3, and TRBD2 matches 9 of the central bases. This clonotype was sampled from a woman under 30 who had been exposed to COVID-19. The CDR3 sequence is CASSLVSGRGADTQYF. The sequenced DNA: TGCGCCAGCAGCTTGGTTAGCGGGAGAGGGGCAGATACGCAGTATTTT.